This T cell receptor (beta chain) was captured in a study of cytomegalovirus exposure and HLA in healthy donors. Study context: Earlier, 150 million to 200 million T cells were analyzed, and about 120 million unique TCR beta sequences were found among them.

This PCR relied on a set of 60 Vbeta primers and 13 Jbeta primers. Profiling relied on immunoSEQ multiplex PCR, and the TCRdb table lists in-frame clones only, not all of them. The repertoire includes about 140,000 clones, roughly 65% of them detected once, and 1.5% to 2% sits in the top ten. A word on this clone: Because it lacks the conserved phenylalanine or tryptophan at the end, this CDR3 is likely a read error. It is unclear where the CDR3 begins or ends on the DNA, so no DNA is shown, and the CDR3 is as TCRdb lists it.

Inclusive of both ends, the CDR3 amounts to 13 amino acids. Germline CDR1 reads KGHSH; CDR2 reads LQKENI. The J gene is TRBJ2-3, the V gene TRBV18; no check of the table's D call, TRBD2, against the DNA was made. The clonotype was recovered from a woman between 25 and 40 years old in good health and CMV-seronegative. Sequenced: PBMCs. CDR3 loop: CASSPLGGTPEVV.